The 28 T cell receptor beta chains in this list originate from one sample, sequenced in a study of cytomegalovirus exposure and HLA in healthy donors. Primers: 60 Vbeta forward and 13 Jbeta reverse. Sequencing used immunoSEQ multiplex PCR; TCRdb keeps in-frame clones, though not all of them. The data show approximately 130,000 clones, over 65% seen once. The sample was PBMCs. The receptors derive from a man aged 50-59 years in good health and CMV-seronegative.

J is TRBJ2-1 and V is TRBV4-3, with a tentative D call TRBD2 (6 bases). The V end was cut by 2 bases, the J end by 8 bases, with 10 bases between. Germline CDR1 LGHNA, CDR2 YSLEER. The CDR3 loop spans 13 amino acids. This CDR3 reads CASSQSPGDEQFF. CDR3 bases: TGCGCCAGCAGCCAATCACCGGGGGATGAGCAGTTCTTC.

This chain connects TRBV10-3 to TRBJ2-1; 12 positions agree with TRBD2. Losses at the gene ends were 6 bases for V and 7 bases for J; bases not matched to a gene: 7. Germline values: CDR1 ENHRY, CDR2 SYGVKD. There are 15 residues in the CDR3. The CDR3 loop is CAIRNGGTSGNEQFF. CDR3 coding DNA: TGTGCCATCAGAAACGGGGGGACTAGCGGGAATGAGCAGTTCTTC.

V is TRBV7-2 and J is TRBJ2-3, with 11 bases lining up with TRBD2. Per the germline V gene, CDR1 is SGHTA and CDR2 is FQGNSA. The CDR3 runs 16 residues. V lost 1 base to trimming and J lost 7 bases; unmatched junction nucleotides: 7. The CDR3: CASSLGRVAGGHTQYF. For the CDR3, the DNA is TGTGCCAGCAGCTTAGGTCGAGTAGCGGGAGGGCATACGCAGTATTTT. Looking up the rest from reference TRBV7-2 and TRBJ2-3 gives the full variable domain: GAGVSQSPSNKVTEKGKDVELRCDPISGHTALYWYRQSLGQGLEFLIYFQGNSAPDKSGLPSDRFSAERTGGSVSTLTIQRTQQEDSAVYLCASSLGRVAGGHTQYFGPGTRLTVL.

The V call is TRBV18, the J call TRBJ1-1; 9 nucleotides line up with TRBD1. There are 14 residues in the CDR3. In germline, CDR1 is KGHSH, CDR2 LQKENI. After removal of 9 bases from V and 7 bases from J, the junction contained 12 bases not matched to a gene. The CDR3: CASLKDRGIGEAFF. The CDR3 DNA sequence: TGTGCCAGTCTTAAGGACAGGGGTATAGGTGAAGCTTTCTTT.

V is TRBV5-4 and J is TRBJ2-3, with D perhaps TRBD2 (5 bases). Germline V gene data show CDR1 as SGHNT and CDR2 as YYREEE (reference sequence). The CDR3 covers 15 residues. V lost 4 bases and J lost 1, with 13 bases in between. This CDR3 reads CASSGGWPGTDTQYF. The CDR3 DNA is TGTGCCAGCAGCGGAGGCTGGCCTGGCACAGATACGCAGTATTTT. Variable domain in full (rest from reference TRBV5-4 and TRBJ2-3): ETGVTQSPTHLIKTRGQQVTLRCSSQSGHNTVSWYQQALGQGPQFIFQYYREEENGRGNFPPRFSGLQFPNYSSELNVNALELDDSALYLCASSGGWPGTDTQYFGPGTRLTVL.

This rearrangement joins TRBV6-5 to TRBJ1-2; D is unclear. Germline V gives CDR1 MNHEY, CDR2 SVGAGI. This CDR3 region has 13 residues. The V and J ends lost 10 bases and 0 bases respectively, with 12 bases between them. The CDR3 protein is CATRGPANYGYTF. Here the CDR3 DNA reads TGTGCCACTCGGGGTCCCGCTAACTATGGCTACACCTTC.

As concerns this clone: The CDR3 end shows no conserved phenylalanine or tryptophan, and so a read error is likely. The chain employs TRBV7-2 and TRBJ1-1, with TRBD1 matching over 9 bases. Germline CDR1 reads SGHTA; CDR2 reads FQGNSA. The CDR3 totals 15 residues. J was trimmed by 1 base and V by 7 bases; bases with no gene match: 7. As DNA, the CDR3 is TGTGCCAGCACCCTACAGGGGGCGGGGAACACTGAAGCTTTCCTT. Translation gives CASTLQGAGNTEAFL.

The rearrangement links TRBV10-3 to TRBJ2-1, with D maybe TRBD2 (5 bases). Germline CDR1 ENHRY, CDR2 SYGVKD. CDR3 length equals 14 residues. Between the trimmed V and J ends, which lost 11 bases and 7 bases, there was a span of 21 bases. Here the CDR3 reads CAFSSTTRNNEQFF. Here the CDR3 DNA reads TGTGCCTTTTCCTCAACTACTAGAAATAATGAGCAGTTCTTC.

V and J are TRBV28 and TRBJ2-4; 8 nucleotides line up with TRBD1. Per germline, CDR1 MDHEN and CDR2 SYDVKM. The V gene end was trimmed by 6 bases and the J gene end by 8 bases; junction bases not matched to a gene: 9. The CDR3 spans 14 residues. The CDR3 DNA reads TGTGCCAGCAGCAAGACAGGGGTCGGGGACATTCAGTACTTC. Amino acid sequence: CASSKTGVGDIQYF.

V is TRBV9 and J is TRBJ2-7; 7 bases agree with TRBD2. The CDR3 sequence is 14 residues long. Germline V gene data show CDR1 as SGDLS and CDR2 as YYNGEE. Losses at the gene ends were 4 bases for V and 2 bases for J; bases not matched to a gene: 6. The CDR3, as DNA: TGTGCCAGCAGCCGCGGGAGTTTTACCTACGAGCAGTACTTC. Protein: CASSRGSFTYEQYF.

The V call is TRBV2, the J call TRBJ1-2, with a possible D match to TRBD1 (6 bases). This CDR3 is built from 13 residues. CDR1 is SNHLY and CDR2 is FYNNEI in the germline V gene. V lost 2 bases, J lost 4 bases, and 8 bases lay in between. The CDR3 coding sequence is TGTGCCAGCAGTGAACAGGGGAGCTATGGCTACACCTTC. Its protein is CASSEQGSYGYTF.

The chain employs TRBV10-3 and TRBJ2-7; D is unresolved. V lost 0 bases, J lost 1 base, and 7 bases lay in between. CDR1 and CDR2 (germline): ENHRY, SYGVKD. This CDR3 comprises 14 residues. The CDR3 DNA follows: TGTGCCATCAGTGAGTCGAAGAGGTCCTACGAGCAGTACTTC. It yields the protein CAISESKRSYEQYF.

This clone was detected a few times. The chain couples TRBV6-1 to TRBJ2-1; D may be TRBD2 (6 bases). This CDR3 is 13 amino acids long. Germline assignment: CDR1 MNHNS and CDR2 SASEGT. V lost 0 bases to trimming and J lost 13 bases, with 13 bases between them. In nucleotides, the CDR3 is TGTGCCAGCAGTGAAGCGGGGAGGACCGGACAGTTCTTC. The encoded protein is CASSEAGRTGQFF.

This sequence joins TRBV2 and TRBJ2-2; 10 nucleotides line up with TRBD1. The CDR3 extends over 16 amino acids. The V gene end was trimmed by 8 bases and the J gene end by 8 bases; junction bases not matched to a gene: 14. The germline gives CDR1 SNHLY, CDR2 FYNNEI. The CDR3 DNA reads TGTGCCAGCTCCCTGGGGGGGACAGGGGCTGGAGGGGAGCTGTTTTTT. Translated: CASSLGGTGAGGELFF.

This sequence joins TRBV6-5 and TRBJ1-1; D is unclear. V was clipped by 6 bases and J by 1 base, with 12 bases between them. The CDR3 totals 14 residues. Germline CDR1 is MNHEY and CDR2 is SVGAGI. The CDR3 reads CASSPRGGNTEAFF. The CDR3 DNA reads TGTGCCAGCAGCCCCCGCGGCGGGAACACTGAAGCTTTCTTT.

CDR3 nucleotides: TGTGCCAGCAGTTCCTTCGGGACAGTGGCTTCCTACGAGCAGTACTTC. It is translated as CASSSFGTVASYEQYF. The chain joins TRBV27 to TRBJ2-7; 7 nucleotides align to TRBD1. CDR1 and CDR2 from the germline V gene are MNHEY and SMNVEV (reference sequence). The CDR3 loop spans 16 amino acids. Trimming cost V 4 bases and J 1 base; bases outside gene matches: 10.

This chain connects TRBV7-8 to TRBJ2-5; 8 nucleotides line up with TRBD2. CDR3 length: 16 amino acids. Germline V gives CDR1 SGHVS, CDR2 FQNEAQ. J was trimmed by 5 bases and V by 1 base; bases with no gene match: 9. The CDR3 DNA sequence: TGTGCCAGCAGCTTAGGGGCGGGGGGCGCCTGGGAGACCCAGTACTTC. Translation: CASSLGAGGAWETQYF.

The chain is built from TRBV10-3 and TRBJ2-7; D perhaps matches TRBD2 (5 bases). The germline gives CDR1 ENHRY, CDR2 SYGVKD. This CDR3 has 14 residues. V shed 2 bases and J shed 1 base, with 9 bases lying between them. CDR3 bases: TGTGCCATCAGTGAGCCCGGAGGATCCTACGAGCAGTACTTC. It yields the protein CAISEPGGSYEQYF.

This clone appeared a few times. The rearrangement joins TRBV5-1 to TRBJ1-1; 8 bases are a match to TRBD1. J gave up 1 base and V 4 bases, and 9 bases lay outside the gene matches. Germline loops: CDR1 SGHRS, CDR2 YFSETQ. The CDR3 spans 16 residues. The CDR3 nucleotides read TGCGCCAGCAGCGGACCCCCCGGGACAGGGAACACTGAAGCTTTCTTT. Its translation: CASSGPPGTGNTEAFF.

This rearrangement joins TRBV2 to TRBJ2-7, with D possibly TRBD2 on 5 matching bases. This CDR3 region has 14 residues. CDR1 and CDR2 (germline): SNHLY, FYNNEI. Trimming stripped 4 bases from V and 2 bases from J, with 12 bases between. CDR3 in amino acids: CASSVRGLPYEQYF. The CDR3 DNA reads as TGTGCCAGCAGTGTCAGAGGGCTTCCCTACGAGCAGTACTTC.

This clone was observed a handful of times. V gene TRBV4-1 combines with J gene TRBJ1-4, with D unclear. V shed 0 bases and J shed 8 bases, with 7 bases lying between them. This CDR3 is built from 13 residues. The germline V gene encodes CDR1 MGHRA and CDR2 YSYEKL. The CDR3 here is CASSQDNSEKLFF. Here the CDR3 DNA reads TGCGCCAGCAGCCAAGATAATTCCGAAAAACTGTTTTTT.

The V and J genes are TRBV20-1 and TRBJ2-5; the D is unclear. The germline V gene has CDR1 DFQATT and CDR2 SNEGSKA (reference sequence). This CDR3 region has 11 residues. V was clipped by 6 bases and J by 3 bases, with 8 bases between them. CDR3 protein: CSAELKETQYF. The DNA of the CDR3 is TGCAGTGCCGAACTGAAAGAGACCCAGTACTTC.

The chain carries TRBV4-1 and TRBJ1-5; D is unresolved. The germline gives CDR1 MGHRA, CDR2 YSYEKL. Trimming pared 0 bases from V and 3 bases from J, leaving 6 bases between. This CDR3 region has 14 residues. In DNA, the CDR3 is TGCGCCAGCAGCCAAGATACTGTCAATCAGCCCCAGCATTTT. Residues: CASSQDTVNQPQHF.

The chain is built from TRBV10-2 and TRBJ2-7; perhaps TRBD1 as D (6 bases). CDR3 length: 12 residues. Germline V lookup: CDR1 WSHSY, CDR2 SAAADI. V lost 6 bases, J lost 2 bases, and 8 bases lay in between. The chain's CDR3 is CASRDSAYEQYF. The CDR3, as DNA: TGCGCCAGCAGGGACAGCGCCTACGAGCAGTACTTC.

This chain's CDR3 is CASSLEGRGTEAFF. The CDR3 coding sequence is TGCGCCAGCAGCTTGGAAGGCAGGGGCACTGAAGCTTTCTTT. This chain connects TRBV5-1 to TRBJ1-1, with TRBD1 as a possible D gene (6 bases). CDR3 length: 14 amino acids. Per the germline V gene, CDR1 is SGHRS and CDR2 is YFSETQ. Deletions cut 0 bases from V and 4 bases from J, with 10 bases between.

The chain joins TRBV10-1 to TRBJ2-2; D is perhaps TRBD1 (5 bases). This CDR3 is built from 14 residues. CDR1 is WNHNN and CDR2 is SYGVQD in the germline V gene (reference sequence). The ends were cut back, 6 bases at V and 2 bases at J, with 10 bases in the middle. The CDR3 reads CASRETENTGELFF. The CDR3 coding sequence is TGCGCCAGCAGGGAGACAGAAAACACCGGGGAGCTGTTTTTT.

The rearrangement uses TRBV6-5 and TRBJ2-7, with TRBD1 identical over 8 bases. V lost 2 bases, J lost 6 bases, and 6 bases stayed unmatched. CDR3 length equals 14 residues. Germline lookup yields CDR1 MNHEY and CDR2 SVGAGI. The CDR3 region is CASSYIGQGSEQYF. CDR3 DNA: TGTGCCAGCAGTTACATAGGACAGGGAAGCGAGCAGTACTTC.

This chain's CDR3 is CASSYNGAGGEGNEQFF. CDR3 coding DNA: TGTGCCAGCAGCTATAACGGAGCGGGAGGGGAGGGGAATGAGCAGTTCTTC. The chain combines TRBV11-1 with TRBJ2-1; 10 bases map to TRBD2. Germline values: CDR1 SGHAT, CDR2 FQDESV (reference sequence). The V segment lost 4 bases and the J segment 7 bases; nucleotides outside the gene matches: 13. There are 17 residues in the CDR3.